This is a list of T cell receptor beta chains from one sample in a study of PD-1 blockade in classical Hodgkin lymphoma. Assay: immunoSEQ multiplex PCR; the TCRdb copy retains only in-frame clones and omits some. The sample includes tens of thousands of clones, approximately 86% seen only once; the top ten take approximately 0.45%. Source: CD4+ T cells from blood, taken before the fourth cycle of nivolumab. Receptor source: a human donor with classical Hodgkin lymphoma. Each CDR3 is given with its conserved first and last residue. D genes are given only for firm matches. Size values are once, few and many counts, or a class for expanded clones, and some rows have none.

D gene: TRBD2
clone size: NA
V gene: TRBV19
J gene: TRBJ2-3
CDR3 DNA: TGTGCCAGTAGTACCTCGGGGGGACTCATTGATACGCAGTATTTT
CDR3 protein: CASSTSGGLIDTQYF

D gene: TRBD2
clone size: NA
V gene: TRBV27
J gene: TRBJ2-7
CDR3 DNA: TGTGCCAGCAGTCAGACTAGCGGGAGGGCCTACGAGCAGTACTTC
CDR3 protein: CASSQTSGRAYEQYF

D gene: TRBD1
clone size: NA
V gene: TRBV4-2
J gene: TRBJ2-7
CDR3 DNA: TGTGCCAGCAGCCAACCGGACAGGCGGTACGAGCAGTACTTC
CDR3 protein: CASSQPDRRYEQYF

D gene: NA
clone size: NA
V gene: TRBV5-6
J gene: TRBJ2-3
CDR3 DNA: TGTGCCAGCAGCTATTACGGAACAGATACGCAGTATTTT
CDR3 protein: CASSYYGTDTQYF

D gene: TRBD1
clone size: NA
V gene: TRBV28
J gene: TRBJ1-1
CDR3 DNA: TGTGCCAGCAGTAACAGGGGACTGAACACTGAAGCTTTCTTT
CDR3 protein: CASSNRGLNTEAFF

D gene: NA
clone size: NA
V gene: TRBV27
J gene: TRBJ1-5
CDR3 DNA: TGTGCCAGCAGGGGCTATAGCAATCAGCCCCAGCATTTT
CDR3 protein: CASRGYSNQPQHF

D gene: NA
clone size: NA
V gene: TRBV19
J gene: TRBJ2-4
CDR3 DNA: TGTGCCAGTAGTTTAGGGGGGGGCATTCAGTACTTC
CDR3 protein: CASSLGGGIQYF

D gene: NA
clone size: NA
V gene: TRBV27
J gene: TRBJ2-4
CDR3 DNA: TGTGCCAGCAGTGCTCACGGTATTGAGTACATTCAGTACTTC
CDR3 protein: CASSAHGIEYIQYF

D gene: NA
clone size: NA
V gene: TRBV27
J gene: TRBJ2-5
CDR3 DNA: TGTGCCAGCAGTTCCGGGACAAGAATCAAAGAGACCCAGTACTTC
CDR3 protein: CASSSGTRIKETQYF

D gene: NA
clone size: medium-sized
V gene: TRBV27
J gene: TRBJ2-7
CDR3 DNA: TGTGCCAGCAGTTTCCACGAGCAGTACTTC
CDR3 protein: CASSFHEQYF

D gene: NA
clone size: NA
V gene: TRBV5-6
J gene: TRBJ2-5
CDR3 DNA: TGTGCCAGCAGCTTGGGACAAGTACAAGAGACCCAGTACTTC
CDR3 protein: CASSLGQVQETQYF

D gene: NA
clone size: NA
V gene: TRBV28
J gene: TRBJ2-7
CDR3 DNA: TGTGCCAGCAGGGCTGCAGGGGCGAGGGAGCAGTACTTC
CDR3 protein: CASRAAGAREQYF

D gene: NA
clone size: once
V gene: TRBV25-1
J gene: TRBJ1-2
CDR3 DNA: TGTGCCAGCACCCCATCCGGAGGGCGGAGGGGCTACACCTTC
CDR3 protein: CASTPSGGRRGYTF

D gene: NA
clone size: NA
V gene: TRBV28
J gene: TRBJ2-5
CDR3 DNA: TGTGCCAGCAGGGGGGCCGCGGAGACCCAGTACTTC
CDR3 protein: CASRGAAETQYF

D gene: NA
clone size: NA
V gene: TRBV7-6
J gene: TRBJ2-5
CDR3 DNA: TGTGCCAGCATCCCGACAGAGACTCAAGAGACCCAGTACTTC
CDR3 protein: CASIPTETQETQYF

D gene: TRBD1
clone size: once
V gene: TRBV13
J gene: TRBJ2-7
CDR3 DNA: TGTGCCAGCAGCTCCAACCGCCGGGACAGGGTAGCCTACGAGCAGTACTTC
CDR3 protein: CASSSNRRDRVAYEQYF

D gene: TRBD1
clone size: NA
V gene: TRBV27
J gene: TRBJ1-4
CDR3 DNA: TGTGCCAGCAGTGGGACAGGGTTGAGTGGTGCTTCGAGAAAACTGTTTTTT
CDR3 protein: CASSGTGLSGASRKLFF

D gene: TRBD1
clone size: NA
V gene: TRBV6-5
J gene: TRBJ2-7
CDR3 DNA: TGTGCCAGCGGGACAGGGGGACCCTACGAGCAGTACTTC
CDR3 protein: CASGTGGPYEQYF

D gene: TRBD1
clone size: NA
V gene: TRBV7-6
J gene: TRBJ1-5
CDR3 DNA: TGTGCCAGCAGCTTCAGCAGGGACAGGTCGGGGGGCAATCAGCCCCAGCATTTT
CDR3 protein: CASSFSRDRSGGNQPQHF

D gene: TRBD1
clone size: NA
V gene: TRBV4-1
J gene: TRBJ1-4
CDR3 DNA: TGCGCCAGCAGCCGGGTTACAGGGGGCATTAATGAAAAACTGTTTTTT
CDR3 protein: CASSRVTGGINEKLFF

D gene: TRBD1
clone size: NA
V gene: TRBV28
J gene: TRBJ2-3
CDR3 DNA: TGTGCCAGCAGCGAAACAGGGGAAGATACGCAGTATTTT
CDR3 protein: CASSETGEDTQYF

D gene: TRBD2
clone size: NA
V gene: TRBV27
J gene: TRBJ2-3
CDR3 DNA: TGTGCCAGCAGTGGGAGGACTAGCCCTCGGTCGCATAGCACAGATACGCAGTATTTT
CDR3 protein: CASSGRTSPRSHSTDTQYF

D gene: TRBD2
clone size: NA
V gene: TRBV7-9
J gene: TRBJ2-2
CDR3 DNA: TGTGCCAGCAGCTTAGAGACTAGCCGGACCGGGGAGCTGTTTTTT
CDR3 protein: CASSLETSRTGELFF

D gene: NA
clone size: NA
V gene: TRBV20-1
J gene: TRBJ1-1
CDR3 DNA: TGCAGTGCTAGAACAGCGACTGAAGCTTTCTTT
CDR3 protein: CSARTATEAFF

D gene: NA
clone size: once
V gene: TRBV5-1
J gene: TRBJ2-1
CDR3 DNA: TGCGCCAGCAGCCCGGAGACAGGCTACAATGAGCAGTTCTTC
CDR3 protein: CASSPETGYNEQFF

D gene: NA
clone size: NA
V gene: TRBV19
J gene: TRBJ1-2
CDR3 DNA: TGTGCCAGTAGTATAGGGGGGCCGCGGCAGCCCTATGGCTACACCTTC
CDR3 protein: CASSIGGPRQPYGYTF

D gene: TRBD1
clone size: NA
V gene: TRBV14
J gene: TRBJ1-5
CDR3 DNA: TGTGCCAGCAGCCAAGAAAAAAGGGAGACAGGGGGTTTAGATAGCAATCAGCCCCAGCATTTT
CDR3 protein: CASSQEKRETGGLDSNQPQHF